This passage covers 21 T cell receptor beta chains from one sample sequenced in a study of blood T cell repertoires in COVID-19. Method: immunoSEQ multiplex PCR; TCRdb's copy keeps in-frame clones and lacks some. Of approximately 110,000 clones detected, approximately 85% appear once; the ten largest clones hold 2.5% to 3.5%. The sample taken for sequencing was peripheral blood. The receptor source for this set is a woman older than 75 with COVID-19, enrolled during active disease.

The rearrangement joins TRBV19 to TRBJ1-5, with a weak D call TRBD1 (5 bases). The CDR3 contains 14 residues. Trimming left V 3 bases short and J 6 bases short, with 12 bases between. Looked up from germline, CDR1 is LNHDA and CDR2 is SQIVND (reference sequence). The CDR3 region has the DNA TGTGCCAGTAGTATTGGGGCAGGGATTCAGCCCCAGCATTTT. Protein product: CASSIGAGIQPQHF.

The genes are TRBV5-1 and TRBJ1-2, with 7 nucleotides matching TRBD1. In germline, CDR1 is SGHRS, CDR2 YFSETQ. Unmatched junction bases numbered 2, after V lost 4 bases and J lost 2 bases. CDR3 size: 13 residues. CDR3 sequence: CASSMGQNYGYTF. For the CDR3, the DNA is TGCGCCAGCAGCATGGGACAGAACTATGGCTACACCTTC.

This chain links TRBV4-1 with TRBJ1-4; D is undetermined. V lost 0 bases, J lost 3 bases, and 11 bases lay in between. CDR1 MGHRA and CDR2 YSYEKL come from the germline V gene. The CDR3 extends over 16 amino acids. The CDR3 is CASSQDAGSANEKLFF. In DNA form, the CDR3 reads TGCGCCAGCAGCCAAGATGCGGGGTCGGCTAATGAAAAACTGTTTTTT.

The chain combines TRBV5-3 with TRBJ2-1; 13 bases map to TRBD2. TRBV5-3 is designated an ORF whose function remains uncertain. The CDR3 runs to 15 residues. Trimming took 6 bases from V and 9 from J; bases not matched to a gene: 9. The CDR3 sequence is CARTDRTSGSGEQFF. DNA of the CDR3: TGTGCCAGAACCGACCGGACTAGCGGGAGTGGTGAGCAGTTCTTC.

The chain recombines TRBV7-2 with TRBJ1-5, with D maybe TRBD1 (5 bases). The V gene's germline CDR1 is SGHTA and CDR2 FQGNSA. The V gene lost 4 bases and the J gene lost 6 bases, with 16 bases spanning the gap. CDR3 size: 15 residues. The DNA of the CDR3 is TGTGCCAGCAGCTCGACCCGAGGACATGGTCAGCCCCAGCATTTT. This sequence encodes CASSSTRGHGQPQHF.

The chain has TRBV19 and TRBJ1-2, with D perhaps TRBD1 (6 bases). Trimming stripped 5 bases from V and 4 bases from J, with 17 bases between. The CDR3 has 15 amino acids. CDR1 and CDR2 (germline): LNHDA, SQIVND (reference sequence). CDR3 sequence: CASSFHGQNGYGYTF. The CDR3 coding sequence is TGTGCCAGTAGTTTCCACGGACAGAACGGCTATGGCTACACCTTC.

CDR3 region: CASSYSGTPNTEAFF. The CDR3 region has the DNA TGTGCCAGCAGTTACTCGGGCACCCCGAACACTGAAGCTTTCTTT. The chain employs TRBV6-5 and TRBJ1-1; D gene unclear. Trimming left V 0 bases short and J 1 base short, with 9 bases between. Germline V gene data show CDR1 as MNHEY and CDR2 as SVGAGI. CDR3 size: 15 residues.

The chain links TRBV4-3 to TRBJ2-6; TRBD2 is a possible D gene (5 bases). The length of the CDR3 is 15 residues. The V end was cut by 4 bases, the J end by 0 bases, with 7 bases between. CDR1 and CDR2 (germline): LGHNA, YSLEER. CDR3 amino acids: CASSPLVSGANVLTF. As DNA, the CDR3 is TGCGCCAGCAGCCCACTAGTCTCTGGGGCCAACGTCCTGACTTTC.

The chain uses TRBV5-4 and TRBJ2-5, with a tentative D call TRBD1 (6 bases). Germline assignment: CDR1 SGHNT and CDR2 YYREEE (reference sequence). Trimming took 4 bases from V and 3 from J, leaving 13 bases between them. This CDR3 region has 14 residues. CDR3 sequence: CASSVPGVEETQYF. The CDR3 DNA reads TGTGCCAGCAGCGTCCCAGGGGTAGAAGAGACCCAGTACTTC.

This chain links TRBV29-1 with TRBJ1-2; 8 bases fit TRBD1. CDR1 is SQVTM and CDR2 is ANQGSEA in the germline V gene. After removal of 5 bases from V and 7 bases from J, the junction contained 6 bases not matched to a gene. This CDR3 is built from 12 residues. CDR3 sequence: CSVHTGGGGYTF. The DNA for the CDR3 is TGCAGCGTTCATACAGGGGGAGGTGGCTACACCTTC.

The chain combines TRBV28 with TRBJ2-3; 9 nucleotides line up with TRBD1. Germline V gene lookup returns CDR1 MDHEN and CDR2 SYDVKM. Unmatched junction bases numbered 5, after V lost 4 bases and J lost 3 bases. The CDR3 length is 15 residues. CDR3 sequence reads: CASSSQGAWTDTQYF. The CDR3 region has the DNA TGTGCCAGCAGTTCACAGGGGGCTTGGACAGATACGCAGTATTTT.

V usage is TRBV19 and J usage is TRBJ2-5; tentatively, D is TRBD2 (6 bases). CDR1 LNHDA and CDR2 SQIVND come from the germline V gene (reference sequence). Trimming pared 4 bases from V and 5 bases from J, leaving 14 bases between. This CDR3 comprises 14 residues. The CDR3 DNA sequence: TGTGCCAGTAGTACGCACTTGGAGGGGGAGACCCAGTACTTC. It translates to CASSTHLEGETQYF.

The chain employs TRBV28 and TRBJ1-2; 9 bases match TRBD1. CDR1 and CDR2 from the germline V gene are MDHEN and SYDVKM. The V segment lost 5 bases and the J segment 9 bases; nucleotides outside the gene matches: 7. The CDR3 has 13 residues. The DNA of the CDR3 is TGTGCCAGCAGTGTAGGGACAGGGCTTAGCTACACCTTC. Its translation is CASSVGTGLSYTF.

Only a few counts were recorded for this clone. This sequence joins TRBV28 and TRBJ1-3; no clear D gene. V was pared by 5 bases and J by 1 base, with 15 bases between. The CDR3 runs 16 residues. Germline CDR1 and CDR2: MDHEN and SYDVKM. The CDR3 DNA sequence: TGTGCCAGCAGTACCACCCAATTGCTATCTGGAAACACCATATATTTT. Translation gives CASSTTQLLSGNTIYF.

The V gene is TRBV19, the J gene TRBJ2-1, with 13 bases identical to TRBD2. Germline CDR1 and CDR2: LNHDA and SQIVND (reference sequence). The trim removed 5 bases at V and 9 bases at J, leaving 7 bases unmatched. CDR3 length equals 15 residues. CDR3 amino acids: CASSSGLAGEGEQFF. CDR3 bases: TGTGCCAGTAGTTCCGGACTAGCGGGAGAGGGTGAGCAGTTCTTC.

This clone showed up just once. The chain couples TRBV19 to TRBJ2-5; D might be TRBD2 (6 bases). Germline V gene lookup returns CDR1 LNHDA and CDR2 SQIVND (reference sequence). This CDR3 is built from 14 residues. The ends were cut back, 1 base at V and 5 bases at J, with 11 bases in the middle. DNA of the CDR3: TGTGCCAGTAGTATAGCCGCGGGGAGGGAGACCCAGTACTTC. Protein product: CASSIAAGRETQYF.

About this clone itself: At one end, the junction sequence differs from germline, possibly due to a read error. The chain employs TRBV6-4 and TRBJ1-2; 7 bases are a match to TRBD1. Per the germline V gene, CDR1 is MRHNA and CDR2 is SNTAGT. The CDR3 is 13 amino acids. The chain's CDR3 is CASSHSRQGGYTF. The CDR3 DNA reads TGTGCCAGCAGTCACTCCCGACAGGGCGGCTACACCTTC.

This rearrangement joins TRBV2 to TRBJ2-6; weak D call: TRBD1 (6 bases). Trimming shortened V by 5 bases and J by 2 bases, and 13 bases separated the two germline ends. The CDR3 spans 16 residues. Per germline, CDR1 SNHLY and CDR2 FYNNEI. The CDR3 spells CASSSLGGAGANVLTF. The CDR3 coding sequence is TGTGCCAGCAGTAGTCTAGGGGGAGCTGGGGCCAACGTCCTGACTTTC. The full variable domain, completed using reference TRBV2 and TRBJ2-6, is EPEVTQTPSHQVTQMGQEVILRCVPISNHLYFYWYRQILGQKVEFLVSFYNNEISEKSEIFDDQFSVERPDGSNFTLKIRSTKLEDSAMYFCASSSLGGAGANVLTFGAGSRLTVL.

CDR3 bases: TGTGCCAGCAGTCAACAGGGGGCCGATGAGCAGTTCTTC. This codes for CASSQQGADEQFF. This chain connects TRBV5-4 to TRBJ2-1, with TRBD1 matching 9 bases. The germline V gene encodes CDR1 SGHNT and CDR2 YYREEE (reference sequence). V lost 5 bases, J lost 8 bases, and 5 bases stayed unmatched. The CDR3 has 13 residues.

The rearrangement uses TRBV6-2 or TRBV6-3 and TRBJ2-7, with TRBD1 as a possible D gene (6 bases). The V end was cut by 0 bases, the J end by 7 bases, with 10 bases between. In germline, CDR1 is MNHEY, CDR2 SVGEGT. The CDR3 spans 13 residues. This CDR3 is CASSYSYQGEQYF. CDR3 bases: TGTGCCAGCAGTTACTCCTACCAGGGGGAGCAGTACTTC.

The V and J genes are TRBV9 and TRBJ2-1; TRBD2 agrees at 8 bases. Germline CDR1 and CDR2: SGDLS and YYNGEE. Trimming took 4 bases from V and 9 from J; bases not matched to a gene: 18. The CDR3 has 17 residues. The CDR3 reads CASSPTRGQRENTEQFF. The CDR3 DNA reads as TGTGCCAGCAGCCCCACCCGCGGCCAGCGGGAGAACACTGAGCAGTTCTTC.